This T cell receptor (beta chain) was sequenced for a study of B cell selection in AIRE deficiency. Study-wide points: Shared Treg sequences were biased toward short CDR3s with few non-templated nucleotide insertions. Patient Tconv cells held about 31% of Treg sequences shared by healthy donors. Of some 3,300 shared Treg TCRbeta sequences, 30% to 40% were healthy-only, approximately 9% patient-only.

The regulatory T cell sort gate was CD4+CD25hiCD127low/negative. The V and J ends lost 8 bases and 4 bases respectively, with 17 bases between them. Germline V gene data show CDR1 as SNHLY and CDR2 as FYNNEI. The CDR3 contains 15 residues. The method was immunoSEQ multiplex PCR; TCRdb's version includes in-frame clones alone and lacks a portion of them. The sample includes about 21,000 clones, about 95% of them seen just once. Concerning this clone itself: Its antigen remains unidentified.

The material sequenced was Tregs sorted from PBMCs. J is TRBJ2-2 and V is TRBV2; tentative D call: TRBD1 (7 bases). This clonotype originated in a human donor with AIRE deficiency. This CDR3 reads CASGTGVGSTGELFF. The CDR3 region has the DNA TGTGCCAGCGGCACAGGGGTCGGGAGCACCGGGGAGCTGTTTTTT.